The entry that follows covers one T cell receptor beta chain sequence. In the original analysis: Using reference gene primer amplification, nucleated cell counts were estimated. The protocol was immunoSEQ multiplex PCR, while the TCRdb copy is restricted to in-frame clones and leaves out a portion. The V and J calls and clone size were taken over from that table, and D and trimming were inferred from the DNA. The sample gives around 70,000 clones, roughly nine tenths of which show up once; just over 2.5% is in the top ten. This sample is part of a study of blood T cell repertoires in COVID-19. Study-level background: Specimens from acute and convalescent COVID-19 originated in the United States, Italy and Spain. PBMCs, B-cell-depleted T cells, or T cells were the source of the cDNA or gDNA that made up the material.

CDR1 and CDR2 from the germline V gene are SGHNT and YENEEA. The CDR3 has 14 residues. The V gene end was trimmed by 4 bases and the J gene end by 4 bases; junction bases not matched to a gene: 6. The material sequenced was peripheral blood. The receptor comes from a man aged 45-65 years with COVID-19, enrolled during active disease. The rearrangement links TRBV11-3 to TRBJ1-1, with 7 bases identical to TRBD1. CDR3 sequence (DNA): TGTGCCAGCAGCTGTGACAGGGTTTCCACTGAAGCTTTCTTT. Amino acid sequence: CASSCDRVSTEAFF.